Sequencing of this T cell receptor (beta chain) was carried out in a study of T cells in Graves' hyperthyroidism and ophthalmopathy. Overall study context: Upon initial diagnosis and before any treatment, peripheral blood was collected. Findings of the study overall: A median around 6.8 months before onset, the model predicted ophthalmopathy.

TCR beta CDR3 regions were amplified from RNA transcripts. When the TCR CDR3 underwent first-round RT-PCR, the HTBI primer set was used. TCRdb re-called the multiplex PCR reads through MiXCR, storing one row per CDR3 protein. The top ten hold 25% to 30% of the sample, which has some 490,000 distinct CDR3 sequences, around 16% seen once. Uncontrolled infection, other autoimmune disease, pregnancy and lactation each barred patients from inclusion. An approximately 10 ml volume of fresh peripheral blood provided the PBMCs. On this clonotype itself: Its antigen is currently unknown.

Sequencing was carried out using blood. The receptor's source is a woman aged 25 to 39 with Graves' ophthalmopathy.

The CDR3 DNA reads as TGTGCCAGCAGCTTAGCGGGGGGTAACGGGGAGCTGTTTTTT. It codes for CASSLAGGNGELFF. The chain carries TRBV7-2 and TRBJ2-2, with a possible D match to TRBD2 (6 bases). Trimming removed 0 bases at V and 7 bases at J, with 9 bases between. The CDR3 runs 14 residues. The germline V gene has CDR1 SGHTA and CDR2 FQGNSA.